Listed here are 13 T cell receptor beta chains from one sample, sequenced in a study of tumor-infiltrating lymphocytes in primary liver carcinoma. The investigators made TCR beta cDNA from about 500 ng total RNA, using a constant-region primer. It was through three nested multiplex PCR rounds of slightly modified ARM-PCR that TCR beta libraries arose. Both of the initial two PCR rounds ran for around 9 cycles and employed TRBV1-TRBV30 forward primers alongside a C-beta reverse primer. From the multiplex PCR reads, TCRdb called clonotypes with MiXCR, one entry per CDR3 protein. The repertoire holds 40,000 to 50,000 distinct CDR3 sequences, about 73% seen once, with over 25% in the top ten. Between 20 and 30 mg of unsorted bulk tissue served as the source from which RNA and DNA were co-extracted. The sequenced sample consisted of liver tumor tissue from sampling region 3. This sample's subset: tumor region T3, left-lateral pole. The receptor set was obtained from a man between 40 and 49 years old with primary liver carcinoma and hepatitis B virus infection.

In the case of this clonotype: A junction boundary mismatches the germline segment, possibly from a read error. V gene TRBV11-2 combines with J gene TRBJ2-6; a weak D match, TRBD1 (6 bases). The CDR3 spans 18 residues. Germline V CDR1 and CDR2: SGHAT, FQNNGV. The CDR3 loop is CASSLSHGGPSGANVLIF. CDR3 DNA: TGTGCCAGCAGTTTAAGCCATGGGGGCCCCTCTGGGGCCAACGTCCTGATTTTC.

This clonotype showed up many times. The rearrangement joins TRBV10-3 to TRBJ2-3, with 14 bases identical to TRBD2. From germline, CDR1 is ENHRY and CDR2 SYGVKD. The CDR3 is 17 amino acids. Unmatched junction bases numbered 8, after V lost 4 bases and J lost 5 bases. CDR3 nucleotides: TGTGCCATCAGTGGTTCTTCCGGGACTAGCGGGAGAGATACGCAGTATTTT. Protein sequence: CAISGSSGTSGRDTQYF.

V and J are TRBV4-1 and TRBJ2-3, with D unclear. The J call may not be correct, given that the DNA end is closer to TRBJ1-5. The germline CDR1 and CDR2 sequences are MGHRA and YSYEKL. The CDR3 is 14 residues long. This CDR3 is CASSLHMAEDTQHF. The DNA of the CDR3 is TGCGCCAGCAGCCTCCACATGGCAGAAGATACGCAGCATTTT.

This clonotype was observed a single time. It may be a read error: a sequence one base away is much more abundant. The rearrangement uses TRBV2 and TRBJ2-1; 9 bases map to TRBD2. CDR3 length equals 16 residues. The ends lost 7 bases at V and 6 bases at J; junction bases unmatched: 13. Germline CDR1 is SNHLY and CDR2 is FYNNEI. CDR3 DNA: TGTGCCAGCACGACTAGGGTAGCGGGAGTAGGCAATGAGCAGTTCTTC. Its translation: CASTTRVAGVGNEQFF.

As to this clonotype: It may be a read error: a sequence one base away is much more abundant. This chain links TRBV10-1 with TRBJ2-5; D is undetermined. CDR1 and CDR2 (germline): WNHNN, SYGVQD (reference sequence). The CDR3 length is 13 residues. The CDR3 is CAGSEEGQETQYF. The CDR3, as DNA: TGCGCCGGCAGTGAGGAAGGCCAAGAGACCCAGTACTTC.

With regard to this clonotype: A read error may be the cause here, since a much bigger clone is one base away. The gene calls are TRBV4-1 and TRBJ2-3; 7 positions agree with TRBD2. CDR3 length equals 15 residues. The V segment lost 4 bases and the J segment 1 base; nucleotides outside the gene matches: 5. Looked up from germline, CDR1 is MGHRA and CDR2 is YSYEKL. CDR3 region: CASSLPGGGTDTQYF. CDR3 coding DNA: TGCGCCAGCAGCCTCCCTGGGGGGGGCACAGATACGCAGTATTTT.

Concerning this clonotype: A read error is possible here, since a much larger clone lies one base away. The chain links TRBV28 to TRBJ1-1; 9 nucleotides match TRBD1. The CDR3 extends over 14 amino acids. Germline V lookup: CDR1 MDHEN, CDR2 SYDVKM. The chain's CDR3 is CASSSGQGNAEAFF. The CDR3 DNA reads as TGTGCCAGCAGTTCTGGACAGGGGAACGCTGAAGCTTTCTTT. Combining the CDR3 with reference TRBV28 and TRBJ1-1 gives the whole variable domain DVKVTQSSRYLVKRTGEKVFLECVQDMDHENMFWYRQDPGLGLRLIYFSYDVKMKEKGDIPEGYSVSREKKERFSLILESASTNQTSMYLCASSSGQGNAEAFFGQGTRLTVV.

This clonotype was seen ten or more times. The chain recombines TRBV30 with TRBJ2-6; D remains ambiguous. Deletions cut 2 bases from V and 0 bases from J, with 11 bases between. From germline, CDR1 is GTSNPN and CDR2 SVGIG (reference sequence). The CDR3 contains 16 residues. The CDR3 loop is CAWSNSGLSGANVLTF. The CDR3 DNA is TGTGCCTGGAGTAACAGTGGGCTCTCTGGGGCCAACGTCCTGACTTTC.

Here the CDR3 reads CASSLVGTGELFF. In DNA form, the CDR3 reads TGTGCCAGCAGCTTAGTCGGCACCGGGGAGCTGTTTTTT. This chain links TRBV11-2 with TRBJ2-2; no definite D call. CDR1 is SGHAT and CDR2 is FQNNGV in the germline V gene. This CDR3 is built from 13 residues. The ends were cut back, 1 base at V and 4 bases at J, with 4 bases in the middle.

This clonotype was recorded many times. The chain links TRBV28 to TRBJ1-4, with 8 nucleotides matching TRBD1. The CDR3 contains 16 residues. Germline-derived CDR1 and CDR2 are MDHEN and SYDVKM. Trimming cost V 6 bases and J 6 bases; bases outside gene matches: 12. The CDR3 DNA reads TGTGCCAGCAGCTCCGGGACAGGATGGAACGATGAAAAACTGTTTTTT. Encoded protein: CASSSGTGWNDEKLFF.

Of note for this clonotype: A read error may produce the germline difference seen at one junction end. The rearrangement joins TRBV11-2 to TRBJ2-3; 9 bases line up with TRBD2. CDR3 length: 16 residues. The V gene's germline CDR1 is SGHAT and CDR2 FQNNGV. In nucleotides, the CDR3 is TGTGCCACCAGCCCCCAGACTAGCGGCAGGACAGATACGCAGTATTTT. Its protein is CATSPQTSGRTDTQYF. The variable domain in full, with the rest retrieved from reference TRBV11-2 and TRBJ2-3, is EAGVAQSPRYKIIEKRQSVAFWCNPISGHATLYWYQQILGQGPKLLIQFQNNGVVDDSQLPKDRFSAERLKGVDSTLKIQPAKLEDSAVYLCATSPQTSGRTDTQYFGPGTRLTVL.

A remark on this clonotype: No DNA is shown, since the ends of the CDR3 on it are uncertain; the CDR3 is the one TCRdb lists. CDR3 amino acids: CASSFGQGNAEALF. V and J are TRBV7-9 and TRBJ1-1; the table's D call TRBD1 went unverified against the DNA. Germline lookup yields CDR1 SEHNR and CDR2 FQNEAQ (reference sequence). The CDR3 adds up to 14 amino acids, both ends counted.

A note on this clonotype: No conserved phenylalanine or tryptophan is present at the end of the CDR3, so a read error is the likely explanation. The rearrangement joins TRBV11-1 to TRBJ2-1; 15 bases fit TRBD2. Germline lookup yields CDR1 SGHAT and CDR2 FQDESV (reference sequence). This CDR3 has 17 amino acids. The chain's CDR3 is CANSLGLAGGVDNEQFL. The CDR3 nucleotides read TGTGCCAACAGCCTGGGACTAGCGGGAGGAGTTGACAATGAGCAGTTCCTC.